This T cell receptor beta chain was found in a study of shared clonotypes between healthy human individuals. The germline V gene encodes CDR1 SGHRS and CDR2 YFSETQ. The CDR3 spans 20 residues. Trimming took 1 base from V and 0 from J; bases not matched to a gene: 12. TCRdb keeps only in-frame clones here, not all; method: immunoSEQ multiplex PCR. The sample records hundreds of thousands of clones, around four fifths being singletons. This clone was counted only a few times. Its antigen is still unknown. Whole-study findings and limits: In contrast to clonotypes shared by all four donors, non-shared clonotypes had lower generation probabilities.

The sequenced material came from memory CD4+ T cells sorted from blood. Subset in this sample: CD45RA-negative fraction. The sequence came from a woman aged 25 to 39 in good health. The V call is TRBV5-1, the J call TRBJ2-3, with 12 bases that match TRBD2. The CDR3 bases are TGCGCCAGCAGCTTGTTCGGGACGAGGACTAGCGGGACTAGCACAGATACGCAGTATTTT. This encodes CASSLFGTRTSGTSTDTQYF. The full variable domain, in which reference TRBV5-1 and TRBJ2-3 provide the parts outside the CDR3, is KAGVTQTPRYLIKTRGQQVTLSCSPISGHRSVSWYQQTPGQGLQFLFEYFSETQRNKGNFPGRFSGRQFSNSRSEMNVSTLELGDSALYLCASSLFGTRTSGTSTDTQYFGPGTRLTVL.